This record looks at one T cell receptor beta chain sequence and its context. Its antigen is still unknown. This sample is part of a study of post-analysis software for immune sequencing data. Points from the study as a whole: Elevated frequency relative to controls characterized roughly five TRBV segments in patients, TRBV5-6, TRBV5-1 and TRBV20-1 among them.

Sequencing libraries made from TCR beta cDNA carried unique molecular identifiers. TCRdb ran MiXCR on the PCR reads and lists one entry per CDR3 protein. The sample lists 450,000 to 700,000 distinct CDR3 sequences; roughly 46% were seen once. Trimming cost V 2 bases and J 4 bases, with 11 bases left between them. Germline-derived CDR1 and CDR2 are SGHAT and FQNNGV. CDR3 length equals 14 residues. Sequencing was done on a sample of blood. The chain couples TRBV11-2 to TRBJ1-1; D is uncertain. The source is a girl aged 5-17 years with multiple sclerosis. The CDR3 loop is CASSLNSRITEAFF. CDR3 bases: TGTGCCAGCAGCTTAAATTCCAGGATCACTGAAGCTTTCTTT.